One and the same sample provided the 7 T cell receptor beta chains below, sequenced in a study of T cell responses to AZD1222 COVID-19 vaccine. Generated by immunoSEQ multiplex PCR, the TCRdb table keeps only in-frame clones and is missing some. The sample shows fewer than 200,000 clones, 80% to 95% of them seen only once. The sequencing used peripheral blood, collected on day 0 of AZD1222 vaccination. These receptors all come from an adult in good health.

This chain connects TRBV4-2 to TRBJ1-2; tentative D call: TRBD1 (6 bases). Germline CDR1 is LGHNA and CDR2 is YNFKEQ. Trimming shortened V by 4 bases and J by 2 bases, and 8 bases separated the two germline ends. The CDR3 consists of 13 residues. The CDR3 DNA sequence: TGTGCCAGCAGCCCCACAGGGAACTATGGCTACACCTTC. Translated: CASSPTGNYGYTF.

The chain employs TRBV12-3 or TRBV12-4 and TRBJ1-3; D unclear. Between the trimmed V and J ends, which lost 3 bases and 8 bases, there was a span of 11 bases. This CDR3 has 13 amino acids. The CDR3 DNA is TGTGCCAGCAGTTTCAGGTATCGGGACACCATATATTTT. It encodes CASSFRYRDTIYF.

V gene TRBV5-1 combines with J gene TRBJ2-4; D not resolved. This CDR3 contains 16 residues. Trimming stripped 4 bases from V and 0 bases from J, with 14 bases between. Germline V gene data show CDR1 as SGHRS and CDR2 as YFSETQ. The CDR3 reads CASSPLPLLAKNIQYF. CDR3 nucleotide sequence: TGCGCCAGCAGCCCCCTACCCCTTCTAGCCAAAAACATTCAGTACTTC.

The CDR3 spells CASSLSSGTVNEKLFF. The CDR3 DNA sequence: TGTGCCAGCTCTCTTAGCTCCGGGACGGTTAATGAAAAACTGTTTTTT. The V and J genes are TRBV18 and TRBJ1-4; D is perhaps TRBD1 (5 bases). Between the trimmed V and J ends, which lost 6 bases and 4 bases, there was a span of 18 bases. Germline-derived CDR1 and CDR2 are KGHSH and LQKENI. The CDR3 length is 16 residues.

The CDR3 protein is CASSLEIYGYTF. Written as DNA, the CDR3 is TGTGCCAGCAGTTTAGAAATCTATGGCTACACCTTC. The chain joins TRBV12-3 or TRBV12-4 to TRBJ1-2; D gene uncertain. CDR3 length equals 12 residues. Trimming took 1 base from V and 4 from J, leaving 4 bases between them.

The genes are TRBV5-4 and TRBJ2-5; a possible D gene is TRBD1 (6 bases). The germline V gene encodes CDR1 SGHNT and CDR2 YYREEE (reference sequence). The V end was cut by 1 base, the J end by 4 bases, with 11 bases between. The CDR3 has 14 residues. The CDR3 is CASSLRAGAETQYF. In nucleotides, the CDR3 is TGTGCCAGCAGCTTGAGGGCAGGGGCAGAGACCCAGTACTTC. The complete variable domain, with remaining parts taken from reference TRBV5-4 and TRBJ2-5, reads ETGVTQSPTHLIKTRGQQVTLRCSSQSGHNTVSWYQQALGQGPQFIFQYYREEENGRGNFPPRFSGLQFPNYSSELNVNALELDDSALYLCASSLRAGAETQYFGPGTRLLVL.

The chain recombines TRBV5-8 with TRBJ2-3; the D gene is possibly TRBD2 (6 bases). Trimming pared 5 bases from V and 1 base from J, leaving 14 bases between. The CDR3 has 15 residues. Germline V CDR1 and CDR2: SGHTS, YDEGEE. Here the CDR3 DNA reads TGTGCCAGCAGACCGGGACTCCCACGCACAGATACGCAGTATTTT. Protein sequence: CASRPGLPRTDTQYF.